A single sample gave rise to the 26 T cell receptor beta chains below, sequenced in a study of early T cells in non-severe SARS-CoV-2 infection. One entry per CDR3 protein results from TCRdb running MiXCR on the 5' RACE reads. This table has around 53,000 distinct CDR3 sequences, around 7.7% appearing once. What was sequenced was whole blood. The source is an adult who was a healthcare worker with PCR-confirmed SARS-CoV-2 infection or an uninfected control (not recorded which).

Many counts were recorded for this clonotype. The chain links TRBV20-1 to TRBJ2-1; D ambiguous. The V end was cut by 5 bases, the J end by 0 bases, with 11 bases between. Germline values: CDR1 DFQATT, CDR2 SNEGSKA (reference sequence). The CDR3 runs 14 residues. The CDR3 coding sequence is TGCAGTGCTCCCGGTCGTAGCTCCTACAATGAGCAGTTCTTC. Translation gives CSAPGRSSYNEQFF.

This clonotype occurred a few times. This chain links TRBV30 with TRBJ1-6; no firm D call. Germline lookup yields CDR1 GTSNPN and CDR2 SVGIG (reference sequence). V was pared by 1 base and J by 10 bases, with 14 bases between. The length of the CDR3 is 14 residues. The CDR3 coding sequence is TGTGCCTGGAGTGGCCCTACGGCGCGGTCACCCCTCCACTTT. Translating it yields CAWSGPTARSPLHF.

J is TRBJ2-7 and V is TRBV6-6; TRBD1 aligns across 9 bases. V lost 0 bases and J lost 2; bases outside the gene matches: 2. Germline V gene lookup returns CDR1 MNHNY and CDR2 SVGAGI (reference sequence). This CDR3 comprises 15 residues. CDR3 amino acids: CASSYSGTGTYEQYF. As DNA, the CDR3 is TGTGCCAGCAGTTACTCCGGGACAGGGACCTACGAGCAGTACTTC.

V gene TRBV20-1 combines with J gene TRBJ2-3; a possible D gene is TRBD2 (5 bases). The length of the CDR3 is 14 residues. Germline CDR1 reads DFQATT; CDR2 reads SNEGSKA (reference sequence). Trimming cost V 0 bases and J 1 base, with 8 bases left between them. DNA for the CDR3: TGCAGTGCTAGAGATGACTACGGCACAGATACGCAGTATTTT. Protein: CSARDDYGTDTQYF.

CDR3 sequence (DNA): TGTGCCAGCAGTCCCCAACAGTGGGGCTACACCTTC. This sequence encodes CASSPQQWGYTF. V and J are TRBV28 and TRBJ1-2; D not certain. Trimming took off 5 bases at V and 8 bases at J, with 12 bases between the two ends. The CDR3 totals 12 residues. Germline CDR1 reads MDHEN; CDR2 reads SYDVKM.

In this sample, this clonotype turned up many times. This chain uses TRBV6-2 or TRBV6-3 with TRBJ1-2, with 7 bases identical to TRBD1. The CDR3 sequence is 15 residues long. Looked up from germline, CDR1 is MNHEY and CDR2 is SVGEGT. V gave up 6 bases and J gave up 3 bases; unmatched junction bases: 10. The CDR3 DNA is TGTGCCAGCAGGCTGCGGGACAGCTTCTACTATGGCTACACCTTC. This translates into CASRLRDSFYYGYTF.

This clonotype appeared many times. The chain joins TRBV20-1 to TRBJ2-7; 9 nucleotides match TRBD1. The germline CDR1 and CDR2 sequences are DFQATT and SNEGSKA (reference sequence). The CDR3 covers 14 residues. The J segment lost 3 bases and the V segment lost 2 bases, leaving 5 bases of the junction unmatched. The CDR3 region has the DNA TGCAGTGCTAGATCCACAGGGGGCCTCTACGAGCAGTACTTC. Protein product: CSARSTGGLYEQYF.

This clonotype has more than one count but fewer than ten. The CDR3 sequence is CSARVPAYEQYF. The CDR3 DNA is TGCAGTGCTAGAGTGCCCGCCTACGAGCAGTACTTC. V is TRBV20-1 and J is TRBJ2-7; D remains ambiguous. The V and J ends lost 1 base and 2 bases respectively, with 6 bases between them. Germline V lookup: CDR1 DFQATT, CDR2 SNEGSKA (reference sequence). The CDR3 consists of 12 residues.

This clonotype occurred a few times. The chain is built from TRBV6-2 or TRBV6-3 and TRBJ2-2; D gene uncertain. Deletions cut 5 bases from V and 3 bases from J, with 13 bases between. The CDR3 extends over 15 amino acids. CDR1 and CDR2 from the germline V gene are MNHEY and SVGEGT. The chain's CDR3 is CASSPSGSDTGELFF. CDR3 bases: TGTGCCAGCAGTCCTTCCGGGTCGGACACCGGGGAGCTGTTTTTT.

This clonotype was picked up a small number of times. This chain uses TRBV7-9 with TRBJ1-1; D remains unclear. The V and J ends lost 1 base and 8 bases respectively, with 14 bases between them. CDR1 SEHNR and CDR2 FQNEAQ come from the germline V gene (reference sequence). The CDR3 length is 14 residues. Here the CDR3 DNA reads TGTGCCAGCAGCTTAGATTTACAGAACATGGAAGCTTTCTTT. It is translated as CASSLDLQNMEAFF.

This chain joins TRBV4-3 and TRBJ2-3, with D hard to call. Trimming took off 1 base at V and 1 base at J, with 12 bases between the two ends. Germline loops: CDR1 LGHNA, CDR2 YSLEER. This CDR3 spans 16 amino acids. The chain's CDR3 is CASSQGFSRGTDTQYF. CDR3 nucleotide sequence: TGCGCCAGCAGCCAAGGGTTTAGTAGAGGCACAGATACGCAGTATTTT.

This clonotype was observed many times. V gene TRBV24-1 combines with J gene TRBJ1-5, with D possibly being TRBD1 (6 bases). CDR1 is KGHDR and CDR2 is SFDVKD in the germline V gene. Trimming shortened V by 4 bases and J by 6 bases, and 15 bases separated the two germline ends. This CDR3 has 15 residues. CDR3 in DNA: TGTGCCACCAGTGAGGGGGACATATCGACTCAGCCCCAGCATTTT. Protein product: CATSEGDISTQPQHF.

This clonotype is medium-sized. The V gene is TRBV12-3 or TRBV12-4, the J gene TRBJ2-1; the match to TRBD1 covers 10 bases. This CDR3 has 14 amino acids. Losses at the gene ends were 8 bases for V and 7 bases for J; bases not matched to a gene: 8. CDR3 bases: TGTGCCAGCTCCGCCGGGACAGGGGTTAATGAGCAGTTCTTC. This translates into CASSAGTGVNEQFF.

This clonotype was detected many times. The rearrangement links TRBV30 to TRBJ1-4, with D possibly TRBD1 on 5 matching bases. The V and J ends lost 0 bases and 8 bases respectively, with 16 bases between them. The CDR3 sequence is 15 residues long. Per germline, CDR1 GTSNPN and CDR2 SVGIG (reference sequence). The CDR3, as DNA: TGTGCCTGGAGTGTCGATCGGGGGTCAAGGGAAAAACTGTTTTTT. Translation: CAWSVDRGSREKLFF.

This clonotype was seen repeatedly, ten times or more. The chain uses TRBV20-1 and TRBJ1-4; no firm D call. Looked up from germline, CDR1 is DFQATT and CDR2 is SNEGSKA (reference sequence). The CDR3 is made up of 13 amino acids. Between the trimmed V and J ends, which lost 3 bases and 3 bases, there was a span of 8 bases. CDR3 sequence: CSASRQSNEKLFF. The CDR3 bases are TGCAGTGCTAGCCGTCAATCTAATGAAAAACTGTTTTTT.

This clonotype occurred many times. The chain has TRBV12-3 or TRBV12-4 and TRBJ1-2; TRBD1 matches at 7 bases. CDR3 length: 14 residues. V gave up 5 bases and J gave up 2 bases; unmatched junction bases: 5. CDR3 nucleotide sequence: TGTGCCAGCAGTCCTTGGACAGGAAACTATGGCTACACCTTC. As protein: CASSPWTGNYGYTF.

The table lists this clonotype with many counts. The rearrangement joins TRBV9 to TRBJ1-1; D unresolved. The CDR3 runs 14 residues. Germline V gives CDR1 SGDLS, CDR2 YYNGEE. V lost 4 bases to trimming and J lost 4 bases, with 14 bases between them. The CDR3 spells CASSSTHSATEAFF. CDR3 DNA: TGTGCCAGCAGCTCTACCCACTCGGCCACTGAAGCTTTCTTT.

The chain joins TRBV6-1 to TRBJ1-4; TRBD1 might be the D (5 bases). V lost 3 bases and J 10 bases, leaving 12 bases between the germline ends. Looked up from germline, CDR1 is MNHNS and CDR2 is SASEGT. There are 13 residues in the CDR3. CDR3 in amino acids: CASSEGPGRKLFF. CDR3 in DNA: TGTGCCAGCAGTGAGGGACCGGGACGAAAACTGTTTTTT.

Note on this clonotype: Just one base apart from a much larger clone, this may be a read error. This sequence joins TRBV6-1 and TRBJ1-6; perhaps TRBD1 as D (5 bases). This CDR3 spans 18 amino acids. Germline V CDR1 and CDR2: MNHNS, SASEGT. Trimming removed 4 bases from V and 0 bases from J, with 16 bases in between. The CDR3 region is CASSGSRAASSYNSPLHF. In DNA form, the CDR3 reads TGTGCCAGCAGTGGAAGCAGGGCGGCCAGCTCCTATAATTCACCCCTCCACTTT.

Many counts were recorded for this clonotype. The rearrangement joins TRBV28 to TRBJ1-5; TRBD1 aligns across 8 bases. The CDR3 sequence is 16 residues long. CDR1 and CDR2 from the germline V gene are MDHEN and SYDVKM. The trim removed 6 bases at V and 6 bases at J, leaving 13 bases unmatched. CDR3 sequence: CASSPADRGIVQPQHF. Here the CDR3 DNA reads TGTGCCAGCAGCCCCGCTGACAGGGGAATAGTTCAGCCCCAGCATTTT.

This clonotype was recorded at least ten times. The CDR3 bases are TGTGCCAGCTCACCACCGAGGGGCACAGATACGCAGTATTTT. This gives the protein CASSPPRGTDTQYF. This sequence joins TRBV18 and TRBJ2-3; TRBD2 might be the D (5 bases). The CDR3 extends over 14 amino acids. V was clipped by 0 bases and J by 1 base, with 5 bases between them. The germline CDR1 and CDR2 sequences are KGHSH and LQKENI.

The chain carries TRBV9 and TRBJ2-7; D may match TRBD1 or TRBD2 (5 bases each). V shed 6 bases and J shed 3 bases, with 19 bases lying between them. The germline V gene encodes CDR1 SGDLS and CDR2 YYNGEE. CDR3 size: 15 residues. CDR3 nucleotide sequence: TGTGCCAGCACCCGCAGAGAGGGGCAAAACTACGAGCAGTACTTC. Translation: CASTRREGQNYEQYF.

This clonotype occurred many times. The CDR3 sequence: CSVDGLGNEAFF. The CDR3 nucleotides are TGCAGCGTTGATGGTTTGGGGAATGAAGCTTTCTTT. This chain uses TRBV29-1 with TRBJ1-1; D is ambiguous. Trimming removed 3 bases at V and 7 bases at J, with 12 bases between. In germline, CDR1 is SQVTM, CDR2 ANQGSEA. CDR3 length: 12 residues.

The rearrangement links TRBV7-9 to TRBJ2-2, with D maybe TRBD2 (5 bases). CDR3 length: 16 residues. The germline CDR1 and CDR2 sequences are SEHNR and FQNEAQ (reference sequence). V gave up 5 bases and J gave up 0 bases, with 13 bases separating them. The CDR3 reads CASSTAAVSNTGELFF. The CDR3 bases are TGTGCCAGCAGCACAGCGGCGGTTTCGAACACCGGGGAGCTGTTTTTT.

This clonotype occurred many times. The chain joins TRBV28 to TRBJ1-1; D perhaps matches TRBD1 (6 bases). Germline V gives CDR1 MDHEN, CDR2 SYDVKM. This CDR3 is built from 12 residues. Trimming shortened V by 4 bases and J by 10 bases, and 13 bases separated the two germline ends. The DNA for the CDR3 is TGTGCCAGCAGTTCTCGGGGGCCTGGAGCTTTCTTT. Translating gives CASSSRGPGAFF.

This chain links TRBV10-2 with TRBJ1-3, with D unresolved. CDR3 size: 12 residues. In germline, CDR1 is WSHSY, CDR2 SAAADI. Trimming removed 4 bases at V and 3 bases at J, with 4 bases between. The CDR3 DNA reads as TGCGCCAGCAGTGTGGGTGGAAACACCATATATTTT. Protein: CASSVGGNTIYF.